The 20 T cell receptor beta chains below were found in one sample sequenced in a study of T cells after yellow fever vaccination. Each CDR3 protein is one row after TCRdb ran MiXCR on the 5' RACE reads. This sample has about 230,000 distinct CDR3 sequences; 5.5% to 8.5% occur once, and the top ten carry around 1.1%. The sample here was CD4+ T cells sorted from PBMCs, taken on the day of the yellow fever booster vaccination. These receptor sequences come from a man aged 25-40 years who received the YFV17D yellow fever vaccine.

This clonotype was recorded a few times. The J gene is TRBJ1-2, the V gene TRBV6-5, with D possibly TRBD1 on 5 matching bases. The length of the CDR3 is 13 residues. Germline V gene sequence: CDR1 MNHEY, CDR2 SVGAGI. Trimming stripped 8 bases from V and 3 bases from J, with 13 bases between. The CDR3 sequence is CASQIGGDYGYTF. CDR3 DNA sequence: TGTGCCAGCCAAATCGGGGGGGACTATGGCTACACCTTC.

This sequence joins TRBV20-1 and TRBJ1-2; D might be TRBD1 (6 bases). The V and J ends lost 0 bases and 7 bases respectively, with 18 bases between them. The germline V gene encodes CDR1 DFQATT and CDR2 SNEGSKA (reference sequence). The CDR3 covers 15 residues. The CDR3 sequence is CSARDRRRGWVGYTF. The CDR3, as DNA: TGCAGTGCTAGAGATCGGAGGAGGGGGTGGGTTGGCTACACCTTC.

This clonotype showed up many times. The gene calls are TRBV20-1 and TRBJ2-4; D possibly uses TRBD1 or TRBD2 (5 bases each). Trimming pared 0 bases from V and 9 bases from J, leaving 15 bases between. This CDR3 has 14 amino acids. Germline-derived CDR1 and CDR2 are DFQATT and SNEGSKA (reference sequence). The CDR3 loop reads CSARDLWGAGIQYF. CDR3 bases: TGCAGTGCTAGAGATCTTTGGGGCGCGGGCATTCAGTACTTC.

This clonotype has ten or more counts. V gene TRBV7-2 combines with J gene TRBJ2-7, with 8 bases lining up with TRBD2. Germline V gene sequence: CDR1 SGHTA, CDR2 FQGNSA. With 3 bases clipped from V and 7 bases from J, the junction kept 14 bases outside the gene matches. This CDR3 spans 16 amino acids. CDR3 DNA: TGTGCCAGCAGCTTTCGGGGTACTAGCGGAGGCTCTGAGCAGTACTTC. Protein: CASSFRGTSGGSEQYF.

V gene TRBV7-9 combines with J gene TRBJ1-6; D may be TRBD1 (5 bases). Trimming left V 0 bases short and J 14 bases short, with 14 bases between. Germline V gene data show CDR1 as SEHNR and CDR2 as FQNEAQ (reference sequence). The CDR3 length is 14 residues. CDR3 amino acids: CASSLAGETGALHF. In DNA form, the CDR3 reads TGTGCCAGCAGCTTAGCGGGGGAGACGGGGGCCCTCCACTTT. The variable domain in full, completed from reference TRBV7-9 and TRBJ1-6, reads DTGVSQNPRHKITKRGQNVTFRCDPISEHNRLYWYRQTLGQGPEFLTYFQNEAQLEKSRLLSDRFSAERPKGSFSTLEIQRTEQGDSAMYLCASSLAGETGALHFGNGTRLTVT.

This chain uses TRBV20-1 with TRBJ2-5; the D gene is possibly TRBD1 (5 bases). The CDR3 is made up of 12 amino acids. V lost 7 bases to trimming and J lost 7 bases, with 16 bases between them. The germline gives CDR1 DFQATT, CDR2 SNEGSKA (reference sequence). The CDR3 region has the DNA TGCAGTGGGATGGACAAGGGAAGGACCCAGTACTTC. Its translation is CSGMDKGRTQYF.

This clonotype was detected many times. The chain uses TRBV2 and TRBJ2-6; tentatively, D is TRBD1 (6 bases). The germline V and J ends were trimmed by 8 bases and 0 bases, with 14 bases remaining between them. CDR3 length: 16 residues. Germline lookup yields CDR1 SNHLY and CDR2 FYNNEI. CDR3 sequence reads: CASVQGIGSGANVLTF. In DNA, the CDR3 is TGTGCCAGCGTCCAGGGGATAGGCTCTGGGGCCAACGTCCTGACTTTC.

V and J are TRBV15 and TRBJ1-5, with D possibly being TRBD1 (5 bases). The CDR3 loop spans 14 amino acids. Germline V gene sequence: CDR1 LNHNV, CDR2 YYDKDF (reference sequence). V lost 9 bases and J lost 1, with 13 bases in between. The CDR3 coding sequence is TGTGCCACGAGCTCAGGGCCGAGCAATCAGCCCCAGCATTTT. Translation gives CATSSGPSNQPQHF.

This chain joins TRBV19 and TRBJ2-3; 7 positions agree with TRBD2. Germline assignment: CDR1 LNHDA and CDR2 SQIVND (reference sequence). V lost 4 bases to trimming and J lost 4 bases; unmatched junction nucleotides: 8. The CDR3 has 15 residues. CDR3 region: CASSTGGVRADTQYF. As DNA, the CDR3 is TGTGCCAGTAGTACGGGAGGAGTGCGGGCAGATACGCAGTATTTT.

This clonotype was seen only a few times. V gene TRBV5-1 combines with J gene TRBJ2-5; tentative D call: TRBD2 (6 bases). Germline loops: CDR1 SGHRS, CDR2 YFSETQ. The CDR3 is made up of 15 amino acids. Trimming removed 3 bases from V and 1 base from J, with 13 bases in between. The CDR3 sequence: CASSSGAALQETQYF. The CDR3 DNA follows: TGCGCCAGCAGCTCGGGAGCGGCCCTCCAAGAGACCCAGTACTTC.

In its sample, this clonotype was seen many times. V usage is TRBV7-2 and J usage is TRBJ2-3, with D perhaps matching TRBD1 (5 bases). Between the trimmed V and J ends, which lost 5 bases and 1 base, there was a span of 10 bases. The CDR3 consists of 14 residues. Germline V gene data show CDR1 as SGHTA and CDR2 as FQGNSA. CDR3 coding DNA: TGTGCCAGCAGCCCGGACATACGCACAGATACGCAGTATTTT. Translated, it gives CASSPDIRTDTQYF.

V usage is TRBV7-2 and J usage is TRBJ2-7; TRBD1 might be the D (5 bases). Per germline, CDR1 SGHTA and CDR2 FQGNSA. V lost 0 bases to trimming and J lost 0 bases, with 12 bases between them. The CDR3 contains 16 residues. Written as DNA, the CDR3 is TGTGCCAGCAGCTTAGCGGACATGCATCCCTCCTACGAGCAGTACTTC. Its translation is CASSLADMHPSYEQYF.

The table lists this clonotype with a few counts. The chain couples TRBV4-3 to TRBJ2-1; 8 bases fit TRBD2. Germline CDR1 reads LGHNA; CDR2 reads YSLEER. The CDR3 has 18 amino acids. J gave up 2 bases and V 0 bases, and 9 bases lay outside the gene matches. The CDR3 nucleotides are TGCGCCAGCAGCCAAGAGGGGGGACTAGGCAAGACCTACAATGAGCAGTTCTTC. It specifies CASSQEGGLGKTYNEQFF.

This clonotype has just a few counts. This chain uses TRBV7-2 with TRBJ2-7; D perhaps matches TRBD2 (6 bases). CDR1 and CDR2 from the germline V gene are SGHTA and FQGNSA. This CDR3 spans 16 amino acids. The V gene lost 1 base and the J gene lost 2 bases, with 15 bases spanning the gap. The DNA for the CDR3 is TGTGCCAGCAGCTTAGGTCGGGGGACCGGCACCTACGAGCAGTACTTC. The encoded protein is CASSLGRGTGTYEQYF.

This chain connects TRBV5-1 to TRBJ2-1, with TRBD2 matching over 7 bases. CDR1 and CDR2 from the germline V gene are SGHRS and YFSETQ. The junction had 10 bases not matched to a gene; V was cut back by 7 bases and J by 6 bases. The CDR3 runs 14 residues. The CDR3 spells CASGSGVVINEQFF. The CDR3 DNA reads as TGCGCCAGCGGCAGCGGGGTCGTAATCAATGAGCAGTTCTTC.

CDR3 DNA sequence: TGCGCCAGCAGGAGACTAGCGGGAGCCGGGGAGCTGTTTTTT. Translated: CASRRLAGAGELFF. This chain connects TRBV5-1 to TRBJ2-2, with 12 bases lining up with TRBD2. V dropped 5 bases and J dropped 6; count of bases not matched to a gene: 2. Germline V lookup: CDR1 SGHRS, CDR2 YFSETQ. The CDR3 totals 14 residues.

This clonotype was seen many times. Written as DNA, the CDR3 is TGCAGTGCTAGAGATCTTAGGGCTAATGAAAAACTGTTTTTT. Translated: CSARDLRANEKLFF. V and J are TRBV20-1 and TRBJ1-4; D is unresolved. Germline CDR1 reads DFQATT; CDR2 reads SNEGSKA (reference sequence). V shed 0 bases and J shed 3 bases, with 8 bases lying between them. The CDR3 runs 14 residues.

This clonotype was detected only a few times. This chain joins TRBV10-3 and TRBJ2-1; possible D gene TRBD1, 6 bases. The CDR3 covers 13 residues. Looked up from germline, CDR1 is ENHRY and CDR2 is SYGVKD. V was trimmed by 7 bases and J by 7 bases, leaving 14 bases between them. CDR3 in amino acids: CAIKQPTGNEQFF. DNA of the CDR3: TGTGCCATCAAACAACCCACAGGGAATGAGCAGTTCTTC.

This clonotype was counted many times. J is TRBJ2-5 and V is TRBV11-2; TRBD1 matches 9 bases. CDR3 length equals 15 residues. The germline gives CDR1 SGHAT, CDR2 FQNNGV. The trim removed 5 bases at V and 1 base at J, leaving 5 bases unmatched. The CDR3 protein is CASSPGTGRQETQYF. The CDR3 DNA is TGTGCCAGCAGCCCCGGGACAGGGCGCCAAGAGACCCAGTACTTC.

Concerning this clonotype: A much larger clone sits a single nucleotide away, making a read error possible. The CDR3 is CASSQDLWGKTEAFF. The DNA of the CDR3 is TGCGCCAGCAGCCAAGATCTCTGGGGGAAGACTGAAGCTTTCTTT. This chain links TRBV4-3 with TRBJ1-1, with a tentative D call TRBD1 (5 bases). This CDR3 is 15 amino acids long. V was clipped by 0 bases and J by 5 bases, with 13 bases between them. Germline V gene lookup returns CDR1 LGHNA and CDR2 YSLEER.